A selection of T cell receptor beta chains follows, all from one sample in a study of T cells in Graves' hyperthyroidism and ophthalmopathy. TCRdb reprocessed the multiplex PCR reads with MiXCR, giving one entry per CDR3 protein. The sample shows some 550,000 distinct CDR3 sequences, roughly a sixth of them seen only once. The sample taken for sequencing was blood. Receptors were obtained from a woman between 40 and 50 years old with Graves' ophthalmopathy. The CDR3 runs from the conserved cysteine through the conserved F or W.

cdr3_length,v_call,cdr3_aa
15,TRBV18,CASSPRGGPLGEQYF
16,TRBV2,CASSEEVLSSYNEQFF
14,TRBV12-5,CASAPGQEKPEAFF
18,TRBV30,CAWSGGLAGGGSHNEQFF
13,TRBV6-1,CASAGQMNTEAFF
16,TRBV5-8,CASRPTAGIRTDTQYF
17,TRBV7-2,CASSLGGGGLANEELFF
16,TRBV5-1,CASSLDRRERAGELFF
15,TRBV6-2/TRBV6-3,CASSQRLAGPSTQYF
15,TRBV15,CATSTRGGAVTEAFF
16,TRBV5-1,CASSLGLAGIADTQYF
15,TRBV20-1,CSTRGGGLEAYGYTF
16,TRBV3-1,CASSRQTGTAGNTIYF
15,TRBV11-2,CASSLDRDSSYGYTF